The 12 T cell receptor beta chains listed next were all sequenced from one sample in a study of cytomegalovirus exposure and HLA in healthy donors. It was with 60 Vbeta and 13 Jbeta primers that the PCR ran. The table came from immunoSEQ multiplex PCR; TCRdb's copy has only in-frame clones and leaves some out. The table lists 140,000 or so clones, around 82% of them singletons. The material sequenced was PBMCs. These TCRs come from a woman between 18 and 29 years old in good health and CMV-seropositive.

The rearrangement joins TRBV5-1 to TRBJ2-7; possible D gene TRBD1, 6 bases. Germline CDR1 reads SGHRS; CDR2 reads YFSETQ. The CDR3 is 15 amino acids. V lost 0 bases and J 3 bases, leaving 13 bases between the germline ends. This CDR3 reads CASSLEPTDSYEQYF. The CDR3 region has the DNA TGCGCCAGCAGCTTGGAACCTACGGACAGCTACGAGCAGTACTTC.

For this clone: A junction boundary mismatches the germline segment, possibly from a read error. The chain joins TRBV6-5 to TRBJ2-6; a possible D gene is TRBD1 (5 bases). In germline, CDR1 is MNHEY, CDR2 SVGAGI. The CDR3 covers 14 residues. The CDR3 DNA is TGTGCCAGCAGTTCAGTCTCTGGGGCCAACGGCCTGACTTTC. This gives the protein CASSSVSGANGLTF.

The CDR3 loop is CASRGSGGPSLSGNTIYF. Here the CDR3 DNA reads TGCGCCAGCAGAGGATCAGGGGGTCCCTCTCTCTCTGGAAACACCATATATTTT. J is TRBJ1-3 and V is TRBV5-1, with 7 bases lining up with TRBD1. The CDR3 spans 18 residues. The junction had 14 bases not matched to a gene; V was cut back by 5 bases and J by 0 bases. Germline V gives CDR1 SGHRS, CDR2 YFSETQ.

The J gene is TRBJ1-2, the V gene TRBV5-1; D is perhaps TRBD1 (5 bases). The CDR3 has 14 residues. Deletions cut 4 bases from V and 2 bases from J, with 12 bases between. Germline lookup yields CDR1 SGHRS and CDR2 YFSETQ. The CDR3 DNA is TGCGCCAGCAGCCTAGGGGAGGGAAACTATGGCTACACCTTC. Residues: CASSLGEGNYGYTF.

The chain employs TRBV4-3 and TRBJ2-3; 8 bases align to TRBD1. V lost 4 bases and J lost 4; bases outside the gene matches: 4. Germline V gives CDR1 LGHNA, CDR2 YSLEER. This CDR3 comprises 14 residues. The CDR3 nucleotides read TGCGCCAGCAGCCGCCGGACAGGGTCAGATACGCAGTATTTT. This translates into CASSRRTGSDTQYF.

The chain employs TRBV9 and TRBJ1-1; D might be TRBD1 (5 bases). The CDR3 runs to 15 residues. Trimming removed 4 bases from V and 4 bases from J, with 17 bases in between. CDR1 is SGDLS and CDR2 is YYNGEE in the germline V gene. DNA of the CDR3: TGTGCCAGCAGCCCCAGTGGGGGGTCGGGCACTGAAGCTTTCTTT. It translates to CASSPSGGSGTEAFF.

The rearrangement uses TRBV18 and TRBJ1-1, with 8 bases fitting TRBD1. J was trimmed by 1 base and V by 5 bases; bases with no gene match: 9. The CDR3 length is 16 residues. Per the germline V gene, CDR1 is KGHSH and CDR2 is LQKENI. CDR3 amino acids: CASSSLPGTGNTEAFF. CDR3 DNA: TGTGCCAGCTCATCACTCCCCGGGACAGGGAACACTGAAGCTTTCTTT.

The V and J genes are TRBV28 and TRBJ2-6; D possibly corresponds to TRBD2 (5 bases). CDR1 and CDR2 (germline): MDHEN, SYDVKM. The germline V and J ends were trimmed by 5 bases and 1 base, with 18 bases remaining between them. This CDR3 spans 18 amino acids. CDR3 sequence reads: CASSALEGPGSGANVLTF. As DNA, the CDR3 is TGTGCCAGCAGTGCCCTTGAGGGCCCCGGGTCTGGGGCCAACGTCCTGACTTTC.

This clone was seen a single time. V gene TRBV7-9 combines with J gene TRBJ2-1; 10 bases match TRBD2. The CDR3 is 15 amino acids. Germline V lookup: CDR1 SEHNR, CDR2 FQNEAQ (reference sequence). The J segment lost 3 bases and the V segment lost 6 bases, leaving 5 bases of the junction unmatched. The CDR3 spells CASSKSGGDYNEQFF. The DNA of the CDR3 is TGTGCCAGCAGTAAAAGCGGGGGGGACTACAATGAGCAGTTCTTC.

The CDR3 sequence is CSVDRQAVEAFF. CDR3 sequence (DNA): TGCAGCGTTGATCGACAGGCAGTTGAAGCTTTCTTT. V usage is TRBV29-1 and J usage is TRBJ1-1; D possibly corresponds to TRBD1 (6 bases). Germline CDR1 SQVTM, CDR2 ANQGSEA. V gave up 3 bases and J gave up 7 bases, with 12 bases separating them. The CDR3 has 12 amino acids. Together with reference TRBV29-1 and TRBJ1-1, the CDR3 gives the full variable domain: SAVISQKPSRDICQRGTSLTIQCQVDSQVTMMFWYRQQPGQSLTLIATANQGSEATYESGFVIDKFPISRPNLTFSTLTVSNMSPEDSSIYLCSVDRQAVEAFFGQGTRLTVV.

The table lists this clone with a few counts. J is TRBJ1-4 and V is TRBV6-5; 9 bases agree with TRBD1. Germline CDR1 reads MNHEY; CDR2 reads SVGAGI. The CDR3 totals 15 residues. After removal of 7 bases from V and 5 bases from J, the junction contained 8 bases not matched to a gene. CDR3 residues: CASTRQDRGNEKLFF. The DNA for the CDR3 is TGTGCCAGCACCCGTCAGGACAGGGGAAATGAAAAACTGTTTTTT.

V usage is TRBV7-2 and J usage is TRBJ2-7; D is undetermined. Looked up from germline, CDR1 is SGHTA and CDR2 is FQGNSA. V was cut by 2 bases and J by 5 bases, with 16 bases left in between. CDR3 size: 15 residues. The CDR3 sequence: CASSLKSGQFHEQYF. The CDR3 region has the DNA TGTGCCAGCAGCTTAAAGTCTGGCCAGTTCCACGAGCAGTACTTC.